Presented here are 3 T cell receptor beta chains from one specimen sequenced in a study of cytomegalovirus exposure and HLA in healthy donors. The PCR employed 60 Vbeta primers together with 13 Jbeta primers. Using immunoSEQ multiplex PCR, the repertoire was profiled, and TCRdb retains in-frame clones only, with some absent. The sample lists about 190,000 clones; over 80% were seen once. The sequencing input was PBMCs. These receptors all come from a woman aged 50 to 60 in good health and CMV-seropositive.

The chain couples TRBV6-4 to TRBJ2-5, with no clear D. Trimming took 0 bases from V and 0 from J, leaving 8 bases between them. CDR1 and CDR2 (germline): MRHNA, SNTAGT. The CDR3 is made up of 15 amino acids. Here the CDR3 DNA reads TGTGCCAGCAGTGACTCACGGTTGTACCAAGAGACCCAGTACTTC. Translated: CASSDSRLYQETQYF.

This chain links TRBV5-1 with TRBJ2-7; D might be TRBD1 (6 bases). The length of the CDR3 is 13 residues. V lost 1 base, J lost 2 bases, and 7 bases lay in between. Germline assignment: CDR1 SGHRS and CDR2 YFSETQ. Here the CDR3 reads CASSLRTAYEQYF. DNA for the CDR3: TGCGCCAGCAGCTTGAGGACAGCCTACGAGCAGTACTTC.

The V call is TRBV9, the J call TRBJ2-5; 10 bases are a match to TRBD1. The CDR3 is made up of 16 amino acids. Germline V lookup: CDR1 SGDLS, CDR2 YYNGEE. Trimming removed 0 bases from V and 5 bases from J; junction bases left unmatched: 7. This CDR3 reads CASSVGDRGLAETQYF. CDR3 bases: TGTGCCAGCAGCGTAGGTGACAGGGGGCTAGCGGAGACCCAGTACTTC.